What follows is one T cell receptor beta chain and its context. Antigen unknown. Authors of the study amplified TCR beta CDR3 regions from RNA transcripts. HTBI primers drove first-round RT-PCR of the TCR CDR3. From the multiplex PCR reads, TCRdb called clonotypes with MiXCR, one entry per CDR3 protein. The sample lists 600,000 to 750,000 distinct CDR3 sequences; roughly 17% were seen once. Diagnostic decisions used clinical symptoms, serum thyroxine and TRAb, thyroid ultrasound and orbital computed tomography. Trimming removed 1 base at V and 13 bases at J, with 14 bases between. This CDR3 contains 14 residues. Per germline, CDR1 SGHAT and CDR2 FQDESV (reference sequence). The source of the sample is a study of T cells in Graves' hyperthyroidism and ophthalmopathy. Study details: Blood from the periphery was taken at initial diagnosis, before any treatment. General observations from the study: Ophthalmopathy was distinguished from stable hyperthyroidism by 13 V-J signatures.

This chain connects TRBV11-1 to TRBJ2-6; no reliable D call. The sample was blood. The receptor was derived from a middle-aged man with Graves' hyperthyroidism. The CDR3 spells CASSLGSEVKVLTF. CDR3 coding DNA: TGTGCCAGCAGCTTAGGATCAGAGGTCAAGGTCCTGACTTTC. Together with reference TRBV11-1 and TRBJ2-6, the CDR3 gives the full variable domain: EAEVAQSPRYKITEKSQAVAFWCDPISGHATLYWYRQILGQGPELLVQFQDESVVDDSQLPKDRFSAERLKGVDSTLKIQPAELGDSAMYLCASSLGSEVKVLTFGAGSRLTVL.